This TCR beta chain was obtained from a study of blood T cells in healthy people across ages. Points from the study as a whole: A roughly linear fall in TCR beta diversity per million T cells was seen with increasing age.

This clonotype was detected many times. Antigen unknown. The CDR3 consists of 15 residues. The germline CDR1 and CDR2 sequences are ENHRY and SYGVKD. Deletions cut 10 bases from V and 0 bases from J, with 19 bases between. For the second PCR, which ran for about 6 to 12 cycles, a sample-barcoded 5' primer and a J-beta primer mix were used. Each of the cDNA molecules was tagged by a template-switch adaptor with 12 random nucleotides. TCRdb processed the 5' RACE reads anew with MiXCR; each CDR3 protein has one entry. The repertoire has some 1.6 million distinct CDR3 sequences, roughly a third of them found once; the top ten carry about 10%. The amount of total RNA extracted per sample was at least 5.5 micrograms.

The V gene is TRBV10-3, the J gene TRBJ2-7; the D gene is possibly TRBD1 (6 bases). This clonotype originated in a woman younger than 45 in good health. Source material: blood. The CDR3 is CASAGAAYYSYEQYF. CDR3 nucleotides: TGTGCCAGCGCAGGGGCCGCATACTACTCCTACGAGCAGTACTTC.